This TCR beta chain was captured in a study of cytomegalovirus exposure and HLA in healthy donors. Study-level results: The study recorded more than 150 TCR beta chains that were cytomegalovirus-associated. The Asian-associated ancestry cluster reportedly had fewer N-insertions than the approximately 700-donor mean in a later analysis. Association with HLA alleles at 0.05 false discovery rate was found for 15,000 or so TCR beta sequences in a later analysis. Accurate HLA-A and HLA-B prediction from TCR beta sequences was reported for most subjects.

This PCR relied on a set of 60 Vbeta primers and 13 Jbeta primers. Produced via immunoSEQ multiplex PCR; TCRdb's table is partial and in-frame only. The table includes 100,000 to 150,000 clones, around 78% detected once. As for this clone: The target antigen is unknown.

This TCR came from a man aged 35-49 years in good health and CMV-seronegative. Sequencing was done on a sample of PBMCs.

This CDR3 is CSALITAGEQYF. The CDR3 nucleotides read TGCAGCGCTTTAATTACAGCGGGAGAGCAGTACTTC. The chain is built from TRBV29-1 and TRBJ2-7; 7 bases fit TRBD2. This CDR3 contains 12 residues. The ends lost 7 bases at V and 7 bases at J; junction bases unmatched: 10. Germline CDR1 SQVTM, CDR2 ANQGSEA.